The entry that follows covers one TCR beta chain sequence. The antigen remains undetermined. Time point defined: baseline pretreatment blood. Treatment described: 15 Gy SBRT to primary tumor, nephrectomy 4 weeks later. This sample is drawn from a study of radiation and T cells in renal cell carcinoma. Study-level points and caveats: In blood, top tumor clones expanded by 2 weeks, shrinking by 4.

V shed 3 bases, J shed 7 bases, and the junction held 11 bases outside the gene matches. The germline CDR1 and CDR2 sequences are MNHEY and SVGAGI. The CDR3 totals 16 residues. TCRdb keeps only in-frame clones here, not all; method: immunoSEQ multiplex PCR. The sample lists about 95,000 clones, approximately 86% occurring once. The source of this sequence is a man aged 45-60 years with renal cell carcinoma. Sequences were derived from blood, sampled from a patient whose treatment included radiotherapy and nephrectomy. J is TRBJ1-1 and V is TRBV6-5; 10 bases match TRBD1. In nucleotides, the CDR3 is TGTGCCAGCAGTTATGAGGACAGGGGGGCCGGGGGTGAAGCTTTCTTT. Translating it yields CASSYEDRGAGGEAFF.